Ten or more counts support the clone carrying this T cell receptor beta chain. Its specificity is not known. V lost 2 bases to trimming and J lost 6 bases; unmatched junction nucleotides: 9. The CDR3 covers 17 residues. The data are from a study of breast tumors, draining lymph nodes, adjacent tissues. Study results and limitations: The lymph node origin of tumor T cells was framed as consistent with a hypothesis, not demonstrated.

TCRdb re-called the multiplex PCR reads through MiXCR, storing one row per CDR3 protein. The profile shows more than 50,000 distinct CDR3 sequences, over 40% of them singletons. The sequence derives from a female donor with breast cancer. Some clones in this sample may be carry-over from other donors' samples. The chain joins TRBV12-3 or TRBV12-4 to TRBJ1-5; 11 bases are a match to TRBD1. The specimen was breast tumor tissue. CDR3 sequence (DNA): TGTGCCAGCAGTTTATACGGGGGACAGGGGGACAGTCAGCCCCAGCATTTT. Amino acid sequence: CASSLYGGQGDSQPQHF.